These 9 T cell receptor beta chains share one sample of origin, sequenced in a study of blood T cell repertoires in COVID-19. Profiled with immunoSEQ multiplex PCR; TCRdb holds only in-frame clones, not every one. The table lists roughly 260,000 clones, about nine tenths of them singletons. Source material: PBMCs or T cells enriched from blood (not recorded which). These receptors were taken from a woman aged 18 to 35 who had recovered from COVID-19.

The count of this clone is one. The chain combines TRBV6-6 with TRBJ2-7; D not resolved. This CDR3 region has 13 residues. CDR1 and CDR2 from the germline V gene are MNHNY and SVGAGI (reference sequence). Trimming took off 9 bases at V and 4 bases at J, with 16 bases between the two ends. The CDR3 region is CASAPPPGYEQYF. As DNA, the CDR3 is TGTGCCAGTGCCCCACCCCCCGGGTACGAGCAGTACTTC.

The DNA for the CDR3 is TGTGCCAGCAGTCCTCAGGGTTCCGGAAACACCATATATTTT. Amino acid sequence: CASSPQGSGNTIYF. This chain uses TRBV6-5 with TRBJ1-3; TRBD1 is a possible D gene (5 bases). The CDR3 is made up of 14 amino acids. V lost 5 bases and J 4 bases, leaving 12 bases between the germline ends. Per germline, CDR1 MNHEY and CDR2 SVGAGI.

The chain recombines TRBV5-4 with TRBJ2-1; 10 bases agree with TRBD2. The J segment lost 0 bases and the V segment lost 4 bases, leaving 10 bases of the junction unmatched. This CDR3 is built from 18 residues. Looked up from germline, CDR1 is SGHNT and CDR2 is YYREEE (reference sequence). CDR3 sequence reads: CASSPGLAGVSSYNEQFF. CDR3 in DNA: TGTGCCAGCAGCCCGGGGCTAGCGGGGGTAAGCTCCTACAATGAGCAGTTCTTC.

This chain connects TRBV19 to TRBJ2-2, with 10 bases matching TRBD2. J lost 2 bases, V lost 6 bases, and 6 bases had no gene match. Germline CDR1 is LNHDA and CDR2 is SQIVND (reference sequence). This CDR3 is built from 16 residues. The CDR3 here is CASSPGLAVNTGELFF. The CDR3, as DNA: TGTGCCAGTAGCCCCGGACTAGCGGTTAACACCGGGGAGCTGTTTTTT.

This clone turned up a few times. The CDR3 is CASSLRQGPEKLFF. The CDR3 DNA is TGTGCCAGCAGCCTTCGACAGGGTCCTGAAAAACTGTTTTTT. The J gene is TRBJ1-4, the V gene TRBV3-1 (or the pseudogene TRBV3-2), with 7 positions matching TRBD1. Per the germline V gene, CDR1 is LGHDT and CDR2 is YNNKEL (reference sequence). The CDR3 loop spans 14 amino acids. Trimming removed 4 bases from V and 7 bases from J; junction bases left unmatched: 6.

The chain links TRBV6-4 to TRBJ2-7, with 11 bases fitting TRBD2. Trimming took 7 bases from V and 2 from J; bases not matched to a gene: 10. CDR1 and CDR2 from the germline V gene are MRHNA and SNTAGT. This CDR3 comprises 16 residues. The CDR3 coding sequence is TGTGCCAGCAAAGGACTAGCGGGCGAACTCACCTACGAGCAGTACTTC. This translates into CASKGLAGELTYEQYF.

This chain connects TRBV6-5 to TRBJ1-2, with 11 bases that match TRBD1. J gave up 6 bases and V 6 bases, and 9 bases lay outside the gene matches. CDR3 length: 15 amino acids. The germline V gene encodes CDR1 MNHEY and CDR2 SVGAGI. The CDR3 region has the DNA TGTGCCAGCAGCACCCTGGACAGGGGGCGGAATGGCTACACCTTC. This translates into CASSTLDRGRNGYTF.

The rearrangement uses TRBV11-2 and TRBJ1-2; weak D call: TRBD1 (5 bases). The CDR3 runs to 14 residues. CDR1 is SGHAT, CDR2 FQNNGV, per germline. V lost 5 bases and J lost 4, with 14 bases in between. CDR3 in DNA: TGTGCCAGCAGCCCCCTCGCAGGGCTCTATGGCTACACCTTC. It is translated as CASSPLAGLYGYTF. The full variable domain, completed using reference TRBV11-2 and TRBJ1-2, is EAGVAQSPRYKIIEKRQSVAFWCNPISGHATLYWYQQILGQGPKLLIQFQNNGVVDDSQLPKDRFSAERLKGVDSTLKIQPAKLEDSAVYLCASSPLAGLYGYTFGSGTRLTVV.

The chain has TRBV21-1 and TRBJ2-7; the table gives TRBD1 as D, unverified against the DNA. TRBV21-1 is recorded as a pseudogene. The CDR3 is made up of 17 amino acids. DNA for the CDR3: TGTGCCAGCATCCAAATGGAGGACAGGGATTATCCCTACGAGCAGTACTTC. Translated, it gives CASIQMEDRDYPYEQYF.